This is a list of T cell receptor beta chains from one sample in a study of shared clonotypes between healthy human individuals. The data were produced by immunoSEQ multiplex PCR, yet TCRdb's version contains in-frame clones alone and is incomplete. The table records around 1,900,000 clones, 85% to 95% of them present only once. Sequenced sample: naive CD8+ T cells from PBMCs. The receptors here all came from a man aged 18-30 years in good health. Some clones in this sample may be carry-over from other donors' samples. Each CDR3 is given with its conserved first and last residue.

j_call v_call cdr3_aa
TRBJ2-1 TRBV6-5 CASRSHTGNEQFF
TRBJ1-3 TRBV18 CASSPAPGSWGNTIYF
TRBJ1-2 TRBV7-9 CASSLTPMDINYGYTF
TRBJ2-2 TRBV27 CASSSMDRTGELFF
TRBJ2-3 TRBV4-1 CASSLFGGDTQYF
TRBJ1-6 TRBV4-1 CASQGDLSYNSPLHF
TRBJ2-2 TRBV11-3 CASSTRETSGNTGELFF
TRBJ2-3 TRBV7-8 CASSFVRTDTQYF
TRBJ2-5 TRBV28 CASGRGRETQYF
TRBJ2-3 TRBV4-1 CASSPPYGGADTQYF
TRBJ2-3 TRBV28 CASSPGRSSTDTQYF
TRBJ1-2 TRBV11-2 CASRHGTGSWDYGYTF
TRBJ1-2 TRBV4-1 CASSPGPAGYTF
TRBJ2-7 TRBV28 CASREDRGYEQYF
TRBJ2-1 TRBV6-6 CASTFGTGFFNEQFF
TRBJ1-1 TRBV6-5 CASRDGLNTEAFF
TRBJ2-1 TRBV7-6 CASSLGGLAGVYNEQFF
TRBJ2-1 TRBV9 CASSSRDGNNEQFF
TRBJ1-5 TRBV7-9 CASSLGVQPQHF
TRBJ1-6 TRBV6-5 CASRIRYNSPLHF
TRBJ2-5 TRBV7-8 CASSHGQGFGETQYF
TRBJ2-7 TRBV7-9 CASSSPLDADNPYF
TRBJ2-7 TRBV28 CASSLRLSSYEQYF
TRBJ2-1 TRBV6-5 CASSSGLAGSEQFF
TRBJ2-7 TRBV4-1 CASSQEQGARSEQYF
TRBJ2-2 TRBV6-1 CASTKDRANTGELFF
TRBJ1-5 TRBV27 CASSPGLGNQPQHF
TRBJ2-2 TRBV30 CAWAMGNKGTGELFF
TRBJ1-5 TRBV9 CASSDSSSNQPQHF